The entry below describes one TCR beta chain. This sample was included in a study of shared clonotypes between healthy human individuals. Measured with immunoSEQ multiplex PCR; TCRdb has only the in-frame clones, and not every one. The sample consists of some 1 million clones, approximately 70% of them appearing once. The sequence was obtained from a young man in good health. The specimen sequenced was memory CD4+ T cells sorted from blood. Subset described: CD45RA-negative fraction.

CDR3 DNA sequence: TGTGCCAGCAAAGCAGGGGACGTTGGAAACACCATATATTTT. Translation: CASKAGDVGNTIYF. The genes are TRBV2 and TRBJ1-3; D might be TRBD1 (6 bases). The CDR3 length is 14 residues. V was trimmed by 7 bases and J by 3 bases, leaving 13 bases between them. Germline V lookup: CDR1 SNHLY, CDR2 FYNNEI.